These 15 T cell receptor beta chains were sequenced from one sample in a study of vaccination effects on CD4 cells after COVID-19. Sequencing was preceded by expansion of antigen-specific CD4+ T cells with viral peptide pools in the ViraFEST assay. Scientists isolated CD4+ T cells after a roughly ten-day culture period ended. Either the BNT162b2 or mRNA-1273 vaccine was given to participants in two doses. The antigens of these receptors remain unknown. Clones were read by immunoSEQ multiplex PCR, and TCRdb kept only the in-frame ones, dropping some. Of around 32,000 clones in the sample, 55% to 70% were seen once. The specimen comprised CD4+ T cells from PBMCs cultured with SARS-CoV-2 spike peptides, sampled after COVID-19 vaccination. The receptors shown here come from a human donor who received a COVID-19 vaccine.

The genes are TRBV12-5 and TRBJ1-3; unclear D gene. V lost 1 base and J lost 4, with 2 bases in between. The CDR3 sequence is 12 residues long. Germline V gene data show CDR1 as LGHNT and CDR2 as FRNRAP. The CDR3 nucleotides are TGTGCTAGTGGTTTGGGGGGAAACACCATATATTTT. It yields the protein CASGLGGNTIYF.

For the CDR3, the DNA is TGTGCCAGCTCACCGACGGCTCGGAGCTCCTACGAGCAGTACTTC. Translation gives CASSPTARSSYEQYF. The chain employs TRBV18 and TRBJ2-7; D unresolved. V was clipped by 3 bases and J by 0 bases, with 12 bases between them. From germline, CDR1 is KGHSH and CDR2 LQKENI. The length of the CDR3 is 15 residues.

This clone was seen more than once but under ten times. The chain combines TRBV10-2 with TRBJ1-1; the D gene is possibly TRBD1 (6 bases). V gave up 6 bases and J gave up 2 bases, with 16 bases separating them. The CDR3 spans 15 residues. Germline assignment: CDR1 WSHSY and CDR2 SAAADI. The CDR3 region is CASSKPGQGNTEAFF. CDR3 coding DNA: TGCGCCAGCAGCAAACCGGGACAAGGAAACACTGAAGCTTTCTTT.

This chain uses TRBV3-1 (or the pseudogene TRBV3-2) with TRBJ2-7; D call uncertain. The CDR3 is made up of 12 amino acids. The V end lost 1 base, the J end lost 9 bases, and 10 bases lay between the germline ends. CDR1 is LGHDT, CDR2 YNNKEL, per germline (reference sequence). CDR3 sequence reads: CASSQVDSMQYF. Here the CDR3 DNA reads TGTGCCAGCAGCCAAGTCGATAGCATGCAGTACTTC.

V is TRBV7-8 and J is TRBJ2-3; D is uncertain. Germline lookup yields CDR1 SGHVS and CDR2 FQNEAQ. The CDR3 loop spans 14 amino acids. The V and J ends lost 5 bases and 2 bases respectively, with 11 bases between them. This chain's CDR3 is CASSPIDHTDTQYF. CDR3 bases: TGTGCCAGCAGCCCGATAGACCACACAGATACGCAGTATTTT.

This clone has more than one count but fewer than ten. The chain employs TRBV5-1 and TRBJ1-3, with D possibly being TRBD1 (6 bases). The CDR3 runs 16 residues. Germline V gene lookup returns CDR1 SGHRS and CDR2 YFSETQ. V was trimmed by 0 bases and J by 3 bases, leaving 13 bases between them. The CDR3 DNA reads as TGCGCCAGCAGCTTGGCTACAGGGATCGGTGGAAACACCATATATTTT. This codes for CASSLATGIGGNTIYF.

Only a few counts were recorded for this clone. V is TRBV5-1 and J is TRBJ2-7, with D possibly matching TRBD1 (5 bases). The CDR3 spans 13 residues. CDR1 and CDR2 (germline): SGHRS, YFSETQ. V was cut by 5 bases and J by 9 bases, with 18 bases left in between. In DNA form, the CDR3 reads TGCGCCAGCAGGCCCTCCGCAGGGTCTTCGCAGTACTTC. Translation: CASRPSAGSSQYF. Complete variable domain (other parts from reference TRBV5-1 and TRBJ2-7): KAGVTQTPRYLIKTRGQQVTLSCSPISGHRSVSWYQQTPGQGLQFLFEYFSETQRNKGNFPGRFSGRQFSNSRSEMNVSTLELGDSALYLCASRPSAGSSQYFGPGTRLTVT.

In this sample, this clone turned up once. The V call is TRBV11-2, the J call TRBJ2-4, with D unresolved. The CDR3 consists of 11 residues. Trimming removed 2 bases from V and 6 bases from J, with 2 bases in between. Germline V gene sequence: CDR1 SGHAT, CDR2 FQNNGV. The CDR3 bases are TGTGCCAGCAGCTTACTAAACATTCAGTACTTC. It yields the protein CASSLLNIQYF. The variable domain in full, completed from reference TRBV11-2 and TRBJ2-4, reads EAGVAQSPRYKIIEKRQSVAFWCNPISGHATLYWYQQILGQGPKLLIQFQNNGVVDDSQLPKDRFSAERLKGVDSTLKIQPAKLEDSAVYLCASSLLNIQYFGAGTRLSVL.

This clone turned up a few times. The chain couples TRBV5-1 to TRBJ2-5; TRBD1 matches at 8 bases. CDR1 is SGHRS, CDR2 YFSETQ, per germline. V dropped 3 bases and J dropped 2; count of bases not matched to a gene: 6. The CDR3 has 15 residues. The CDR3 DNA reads TGCGCCAGCAGCTCGGACAGGGTGGGACAAGAGACCCAGTACTTC. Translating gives CASSSDRVGQETQYF.

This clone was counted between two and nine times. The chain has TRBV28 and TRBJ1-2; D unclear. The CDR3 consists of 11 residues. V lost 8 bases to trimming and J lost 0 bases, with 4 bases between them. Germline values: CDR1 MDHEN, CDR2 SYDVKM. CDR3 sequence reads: CASGTNYGYTF. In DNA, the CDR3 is TGTGCCAGCGGAACTAACTATGGCTACACCTTC.

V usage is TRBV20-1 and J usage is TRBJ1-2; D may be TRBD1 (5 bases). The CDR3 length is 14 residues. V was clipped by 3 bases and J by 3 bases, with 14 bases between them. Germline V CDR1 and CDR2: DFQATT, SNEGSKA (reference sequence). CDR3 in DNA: TGCAGTGCTAGTGGGGCCCAGGGTTACTATGGCTACACCTTC. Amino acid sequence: CSASGAQGYYGYTF.

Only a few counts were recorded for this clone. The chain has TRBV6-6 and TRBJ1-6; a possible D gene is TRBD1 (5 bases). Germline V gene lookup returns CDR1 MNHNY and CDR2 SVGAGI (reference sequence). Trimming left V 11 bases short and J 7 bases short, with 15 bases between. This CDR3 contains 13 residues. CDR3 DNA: TGTGCCGCCTGCCCAGGGCAAAATTCACCCCTCCACTTT. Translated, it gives CAACPGQNSPLHF.

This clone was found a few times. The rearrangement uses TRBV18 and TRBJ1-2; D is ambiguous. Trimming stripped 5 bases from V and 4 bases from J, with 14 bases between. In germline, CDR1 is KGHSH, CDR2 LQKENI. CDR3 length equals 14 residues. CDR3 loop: CASSDGSITYGYTF. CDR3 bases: TGTGCCAGCTCAGACGGAAGCATAACCTATGGCTACACCTTC.

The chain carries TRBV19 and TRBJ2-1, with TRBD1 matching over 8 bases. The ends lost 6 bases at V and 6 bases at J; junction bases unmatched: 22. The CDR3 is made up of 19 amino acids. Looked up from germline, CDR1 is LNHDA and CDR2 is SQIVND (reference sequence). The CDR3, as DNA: TGTGCCAGTAGCCGCAGGGGGCCCACCTATACCGGAACGCTCAATGAGCAGTTCTTC. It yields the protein CASSRRGPTYTGTLNEQFF.

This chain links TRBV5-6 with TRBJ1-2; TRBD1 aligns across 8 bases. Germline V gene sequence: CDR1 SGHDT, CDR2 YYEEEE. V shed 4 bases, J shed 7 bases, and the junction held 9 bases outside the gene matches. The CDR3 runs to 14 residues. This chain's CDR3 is CASSPDRGLRGYTF. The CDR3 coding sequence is TGTGCCAGCAGCCCAGACAGGGGTTTGCGTGGCTACACCTTC.